The sequence of this T cell receptor (beta chain) was determined in a study of CD4 T cells in relation to SARS-CoV-2 and coronaviruses. Clones were read by immunoSEQ multiplex PCR, and TCRdb kept only the in-frame ones, dropping some. The table lists about 26,000 clones, roughly 80% of them singletons. Turning to this clone: What it binds is unknown.

The CDR3 is made up of 15 amino acids. With 4 bases clipped from V and 6 bases from J, the junction kept 8 bases outside the gene matches. Per germline, CDR1 MNHEY and CDR2 SVGEGT. The unexposed donors gave CD4+ T cells in about 2010-2018, prior to COVID-19. The cells were cultured for roughly 11 days before CD4+ T cells were isolated. This clonotype was obtained from a human donor in good health. Sequencing was done on a sample of CD4+ T cells from PBMCs, cultured in vitro. This chain joins TRBV6-2 or TRBV6-3 and TRBJ2-1, with 8 bases that match TRBD2. Here the CDR3 DNA reads TGTGCCAGCAGTTCCTCACGCACTAGCGGCAATGAGCAGTTCTTC. Amino acid sequence: CASSSSRTSGNEQFF.